The present entry profiles one TCR beta chain with its context. TCRdb's table, derived via immunoSEQ multiplex PCR, lists solely in-frame clones and lacks some. Counted here are roughly 250,000 clones, about 90% occurring once; the ten biggest clones make up about 3.3%. The source of the sample is a study of blood T cell repertoires in COVID-19. Overall study: Sample material is recorded as cDNA or gDNA derived from T cells, B-cell-depleted T cells, or PBMCs.

With 5 bases clipped from V and 8 bases from J, the junction kept 14 bases outside the gene matches. Germline V lookup: CDR1 LNHDA, CDR2 SQIVND (reference sequence). The CDR3 loop spans 15 amino acids. Assignments of participants to cohorts depended upon their own reported clinical history. The source of this sequence is a woman aged 40 to 49 with acute COVID-19. The sample taken for sequencing was PBMCs or T cells enriched from blood (not recorded which). The rearrangement links TRBV19 to TRBJ1-2; 7 nucleotides align to TRBD1. DNA of the CDR3: TGTGCCAGTAGTTTCGACAGGGACAAAGCGAAGGGCTACACCTTC. Its translation: CASSFDRDKAKGYTF.